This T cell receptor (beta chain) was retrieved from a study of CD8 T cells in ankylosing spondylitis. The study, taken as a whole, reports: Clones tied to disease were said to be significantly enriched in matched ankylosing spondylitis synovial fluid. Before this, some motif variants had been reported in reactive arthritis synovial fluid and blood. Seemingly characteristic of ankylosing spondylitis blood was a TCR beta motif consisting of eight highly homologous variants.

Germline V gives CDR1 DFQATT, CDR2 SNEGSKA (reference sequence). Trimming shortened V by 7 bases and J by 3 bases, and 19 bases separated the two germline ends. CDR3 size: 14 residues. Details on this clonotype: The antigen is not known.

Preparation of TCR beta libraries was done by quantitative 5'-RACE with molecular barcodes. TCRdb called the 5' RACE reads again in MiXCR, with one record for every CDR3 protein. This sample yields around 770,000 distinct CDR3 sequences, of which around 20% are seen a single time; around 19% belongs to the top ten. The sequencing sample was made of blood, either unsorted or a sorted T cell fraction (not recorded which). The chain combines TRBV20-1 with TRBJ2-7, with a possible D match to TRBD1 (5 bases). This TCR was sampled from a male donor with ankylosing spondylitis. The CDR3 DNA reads TGCAGTGGTCACTTCCAGGGAATCGGCTACGAGCAGTACTTC. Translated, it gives CSGHFQGIGYEQYF.